This TCR beta chain was obtained from a study of PD-L1 blockade in urothelial cancer. Overall study: Blood was subjected to analysis at 3 weeks (second dose) and 6 weeks following treatment start.

Time point described: peripheral blood 6 weeks after treatment start. Whole-study results and caveats: Lower pretreatment blood TCR clonality, under the median, predicted better survival, researchers reported.

The data were produced by immunoSEQ multiplex PCR, yet TCRdb's version contains in-frame clones alone and is incomplete. The repertoire holds roughly 45,000 clones, roughly 80% seen once, with less than 15% in the top ten. Concerning this clone itself: Its matching antigen is unknown.

The CDR3 spans 15 residues. J gave up 5 bases and V 4 bases, and 9 bases lay outside the gene matches. Germline V lookup: CDR1 SGHRS, CDR2 YFSETQ. This receptor was taken from a man aged 55-75 years with urothelial cancer. This material consisted of PBMCs, taken around atezolizumab (anti-PD-L1) treatment. This chain uses TRBV5-1 with TRBJ1-5, with TRBD1 matching 7 bases. CDR3 sequence (DNA): TGCGCCAGCAGCCGTGAGGGGCAGGGGGATCAGCCCCAGCATTTT. Its translation is CASSREGQGDQPQHF.